Presented here are 32 T cell receptor beta chains from one specimen sequenced in a study of technical replicates of blood from a handful of donors. Some clones are missing from TCRdb's copy, which holds only in-frame ones; the method was immunoSEQ multiplex PCR. The data contain 70,000 to 95,000 clones, approximately 91% of them singletons. Sequenced sample: T cells isolated from PBMCs. Receptors originate from a human donor in good health. Some clones in this sample may be carry-over from other donors' samples.

The CDR3 region is CASSVEGARGTDTQYF. CDR3 DNA sequence: TGTGCCAGCAGCGTTGAGGGGGCGAGGGGCACAGATACGCAGTATTTT. The V call is TRBV9, the J call TRBJ2-3; 7 bases are shared with TRBD1. The CDR3 has 16 residues. From germline, CDR1 is SGDLS and CDR2 YYNGEE. V lost 2 bases and J lost 1; bases outside the gene matches: 7.

The rearrangement uses TRBV4-2 and TRBJ2-3; 13 nucleotides agree with TRBD2. After removal of 1 base from V and 7 bases from J, the junction contained 5 bases not matched to a gene. The CDR3 extends over 16 amino acids. CDR1 is LGHNA, CDR2 YNFKEQ, per germline. The chain's CDR3 is CASSQATGLAGNTQYF. The CDR3 nucleotides read TGTGCCAGCAGCCAAGCAACGGGACTAGCGGGGAATACGCAGTATTTT.

This clone was counted only a few times. The chain carries TRBV2 and TRBJ1-5, with D maybe TRBD1 (6 bases). This CDR3 has 15 residues. CDR1 SNHLY and CDR2 FYNNEI come from the germline V gene. Trimming left V 1 base short and J 6 bases short, with 13 bases between. Here the CDR3 reads CASSEVPGAGQPQHF. Written as DNA, the CDR3 is TGTGCCAGCAGTGAAGTACCAGGGGCCGGTCAGCCCCAGCATTTT.

The chain couples TRBV4-1 to TRBJ2-7; 7 positions agree with TRBD2. Germline V gives CDR1 MGHRA, CDR2 YSYEKL. This CDR3 contains 16 residues. V shed 0 bases and J 3 bases; nucleotides not matched to a gene: 8. In nucleotides, the CDR3 is TGCGCCAGCAGCCAAGATAGGAGCGGGAACGGCTACGAGCAGTACTTC. Its protein product is CASSQDRSGNGYEQYF.

V gene TRBV7-9 combines with J gene TRBJ1-4; no definite D call. With 8 bases removed from V and 8 bases from J, the gap between germline ends came to 15 bases. The CDR3 is 13 amino acids. CDR1 and CDR2 from the germline V gene are SEHNR and FQNEAQ (reference sequence). CDR3 sequence: CASAGRELEKLFF. The CDR3 DNA reads as TGTGCCAGCGCTGGGAGGGAGCTAGAAAAACTGTTTTTT.

V is TRBV15 and J is TRBJ1-3, with D perhaps TRBD1 (6 bases). CDR3 length: 15 residues. V was shortened by 1 base and J by 0 bases, with 7 bases between the two germline ends. The germline gives CDR1 LNHNV, CDR2 YYDKDF (reference sequence). This chain's CDR3 is CATSRGDNSGNTIYF. Here the CDR3 DNA reads TGTGCCACCAGCAGAGGGGACAACTCTGGAAACACCATATATTTT.

CDR3 region: CASSHRPAGTENEQYF. The CDR3 coding sequence is TGCGCCAGCAGCCATCGCCCGGCCGGGACAGAGAACGAGCAGTACTTC. J is TRBJ2-7 and V is TRBV4-1; 7 bases are a match to TRBD1. Per germline, CDR1 MGHRA and CDR2 YSYEKL. This CDR3 spans 16 amino acids. Trimming cost V 3 bases and J 5 bases; bases outside gene matches: 13.

The V and J genes are TRBV5-1 and TRBJ1-2, with D perhaps matching TRBD1 (6 bases). The germline gives CDR1 SGHRS, CDR2 YFSETQ. This CDR3 region has 15 residues. V was trimmed by 3 bases and J by 1 base, leaving 13 bases between them. Here the CDR3 reads CASSWGQPLNYGYTF. DNA of the CDR3: TGCGCCAGCAGCTGGGGACAACCCCTTAACTATGGCTACACCTTC.

This clone was counted a single time. The chain links TRBV27 to TRBJ2-6, with D possibly being TRBD2 (6 bases). The CDR3 consists of 17 residues. V lost 5 bases and J lost 4, with 18 bases in between. Germline CDR1 reads MNHEY; CDR2 reads SMNVEV (reference sequence). CDR3 DNA sequence: TGTGCCAGCAGTCCATTGTACGGGAGATCGGGGGCCAACGTCCTGACTTTC. Translated: CASSPLYGRSGANVLTF.

The CDR3 sequence is CACLGLRVRGYTF. The CDR3 region has the DNA TGTGCTTGCTTGGGGCTCCGCGTCAGGGGCTACACCTTC. This chain connects TRBV12-5 to TRBJ1-2; D may be TRBD1 (5 bases). Germline V CDR1 and CDR2: LGHNT, FRNRAP. CDR3 size: 13 residues. V lost 11 bases to trimming and J lost 8 bases, with 21 bases between them.

V usage is TRBV29-1 and J usage is TRBJ1-2; 7 nucleotides align to TRBD1. V lost 4 bases and J lost 2; bases outside the gene matches: 7. The CDR3 extends over 14 amino acids. In germline, CDR1 is SQVTM, CDR2 ANQGSEA. The CDR3 sequence: CSVVSWGQNYGYTF. The CDR3 DNA reads TGCAGCGTTGTTTCATGGGGACAGAACTATGGCTACACCTTC.

This chain links TRBV5-4 with TRBJ1-2; D call uncertain. V was cut by 4 bases and J by 0 bases, with 13 bases left in between. The CDR3 sequence is 15 residues long. Per germline, CDR1 SGHNT and CDR2 YYREEE (reference sequence). CDR3 in amino acids: CASSRGLLANYGYTF. CDR3 coding DNA: TGTGCCAGCAGCCGCGGACTTTTAGCTAACTATGGCTACACCTTC.

The chain links TRBV30 to TRBJ1-2; D gene unclear. The CDR3 runs 14 residues. CDR1 is GTSNPN and CDR2 is SVGIG in the germline V gene (reference sequence). V was shortened by 2 bases and J by 0 bases, with 10 bases between the two germline ends. CDR3 coding DNA: TGTGCCTGGAGTTCCGCCCACTCTAACTATGGCTACACCTTC. Protein sequence: CAWSSAHSNYGYTF.

The chain is built from TRBV27 and TRBJ2-5; a weak D match, TRBD1 (6 bases). V was cut by 0 bases and J by 2 bases, with 10 bases left in between. CDR1 is MNHEY and CDR2 is SMNVEV in the germline V gene (reference sequence). This CDR3 is 15 amino acids long. The CDR3 sequence: CASSLSITGQETQYF. The CDR3 DNA reads as TGTGCCAGCAGTTTATCGATTACAGGGCAAGAGACCCAGTACTTC.

This rearrangement joins TRBV28 to TRBJ1-4; D may be TRBD1 (6 bases). Germline V gives CDR1 MDHEN, CDR2 SYDVKM. The ends were cut back, 4 bases at V and 6 bases at J, with 18 bases in the middle. This CDR3 has 16 amino acids. DNA of the CDR3: TGTGCCAGCAGTTATTCTCAGGGGAACCTCTATGAAAAACTGTTTTTT. It is translated as CASSYSQGNLYEKLFF.

This sequence joins TRBV10-3 and TRBJ2-4; D remains unclear. Trimming removed 2 bases at V and 0 bases at J, with 11 bases between. Per germline, CDR1 ENHRY and CDR2 SYGVKD. The CDR3 has 16 residues. For the CDR3, the DNA is TGTGCCATCAGTGAGGAGGCAGCGATAGCCAAAAACATTCAGTACTTC. This codes for CAISEEAAIAKNIQYF.

The gene calls are TRBV7-2 and TRBJ2-3, with 10 bases matching TRBD1. CDR1 and CDR2 from the germline V gene are SGHTA and FQGNSA. The CDR3 totals 16 residues. The junction had 9 bases not matched to a gene; V was cut back by 6 bases and J by 3 bases. Written as DNA, the CDR3 is TGTGCCAGCAGGAAAACCGGGACAGGGGAGACAGATACGCAGTATTTT. Translating it yields CASRKTGTGETDTQYF. Complete variable domain (other parts from reference TRBV7-2 and TRBJ2-3): GAGVSQSPSNKVTEKGKDVELRCDPISGHTALYWYRQSLGQGLEFLIYFQGNSAPDKSGLPSDRFSAERTGGSVSTLTIQRTQQEDSAVYLCASRKTGTGETDTQYFGPGTRLTVL.

This chain joins TRBV28 and TRBJ1-1; D may be TRBD1 (5 bases). CDR1 is MDHEN and CDR2 is SYDVKM in the germline V gene. The CDR3 totals 15 residues. The germline V and J ends were trimmed by 6 bases and 1 base, with 15 bases remaining between them. The CDR3, as DNA: TGTGCCAGCAGCCTCTTCCGGACAAAGAACACTGAAGCTTTCTTT. Encoded protein: CASSLFRTKNTEAFF.

The rearrangement links TRBV13 to TRBJ2-3, with 12 bases identical to TRBD2. This CDR3 spans 16 amino acids. CDR1 is PRHDT and CDR2 is FYEKMQ in the germline V gene (reference sequence). V was clipped by 5 bases and J by 2 bases; unmatched bases: 5. This CDR3 is CASSPSGRAYTDTQYF. CDR3 in DNA: TGTGCCAGCAGCCCTAGCGGGAGGGCCTACACAGATACGCAGTATTTT. The full variable domain, with the rest looked up from reference TRBV13 and TRBJ2-3, is AAGVIQSPRHLIKEKRETATLKCYPIPRHDTVYWYQQGPGQDPQFLISFYEKMQSDKGSIPDRFSAQQFSDYHSELNMSSLELGDSALYFCASSPSGRAYTDTQYFGPGTRLTVL.

The chain uses TRBV29-1 and TRBJ1-2; 7 positions agree with TRBD1. CDR1 and CDR2 from the germline V gene are SQVTM and ANQGSEA. Trimming removed 7 bases from V and 6 bases from J; junction bases left unmatched: 11. The CDR3 consists of 13 residues. The CDR3 coding sequence is TGCAGCGGATACCTTGGGCAGGGGGATGGCTACACCTTC. Translation gives CSGYLGQGDGYTF.

The chain couples TRBV6-5 to TRBJ2-7; possible D gene TRBD2, 6 bases. The CDR3 has 14 residues. Germline CDR1 and CDR2: MNHEY and SVGAGI. Trimming removed 2 bases at V and 2 bases at J, with 10 bases between. The CDR3: CASSYEGGTYEQYF. The CDR3 region has the DNA TGTGCCAGCAGTTACGAGGGAGGCACCTACGAGCAGTACTTC.

A note on this clone: In the same sample, other DNA sequences code for this CDR3. The V and J genes are TRBV5-1 and TRBJ2-1, with TRBD2 identical over 7 bases. Looked up from germline, CDR1 is SGHRS and CDR2 is YFSETQ. V lost 3 bases and J lost 4; bases outside the gene matches: 4. The CDR3 is 14 residues long. In nucleotides, the CDR3 is TGCGCCAGCAGCTCTAGCGGCGGATACAATGAGCAGTTCTTC. Translating it yields CASSSSGGYNEQFF.

The chain combines TRBV30 with TRBJ1-6, with TRBD1 matching 7 bases. Trimming cost V 5 bases and J 1 base; bases outside gene matches: 5. CDR1 is GTSNPN, CDR2 SVGIG, per germline (reference sequence). There are 15 residues in the CDR3. CDR3 bases: TGTGCCTGGGCAGGGGGAGGATCCTATAATTCACCCCTCCACTTT. Protein: CAWAGGGSYNSPLHF.

The chain links TRBV6-1 to TRBJ1-5; 8 bases align to TRBD1. Germline loops: CDR1 MNHNS, CDR2 SASEGT. The V segment lost 6 bases and the J segment 0 bases; nucleotides outside the gene matches: 4. The CDR3 is made up of 15 amino acids. CDR3: CASSSDRDSNQPQHF. The CDR3 DNA sequence: TGTGCCAGCAGCTCGGACAGGGATAGCAATCAGCCCCAGCATTTT.

The rearrangement links TRBV7-2 to TRBJ2-2; 10 nucleotides align to TRBD2. The V gene end was trimmed by 2 bases and the J gene end by 5 bases; junction bases not matched to a gene: 8. Germline V lookup: CDR1 SGHTA, CDR2 FQGNSA. The length of the CDR3 is 17 residues. The chain's CDR3 is CASSLWALAGATGELFF. In DNA form, the CDR3 reads TGTGCCAGCAGCTTATGGGCGCTAGCGGGAGCAACCGGGGAGCTGTTTTTT. The entire variable domain, with the rest obtained from reference TRBV7-2 and TRBJ2-2, is as follows: GAGVSQSPSNKVTEKGKDVELRCDPISGHTALYWYRQSLGQGLEFLIYFQGNSAPDKSGLPSDRFSAERTGGSVSTLTIQRTQQEDSAVYLCASSLWALAGATGELFFGEGSRLTVL.

The chain has TRBV6-5 and TRBJ1-4; 7 positions match TRBD1. V gave up 6 bases and J gave up 7 bases; unmatched junction bases: 8. Germline loops: CDR1 MNHEY, CDR2 SVGAGI. The CDR3 totals 14 residues. The CDR3 region is CASRPGTAIEKLFF. The CDR3 DNA is TGTGCCAGCAGGCCCGGGACAGCAATTGAAAAACTGTTTTTT.

The J gene is TRBJ2-7, the V gene TRBV9, with TRBD2 matching over 13 bases. The CDR3 runs 18 residues. V trimming: 4 bases; J trimming: 4 bases; junction bases outside the gene matches: 14. Germline V gene lookup returns CDR1 SGDLS and CDR2 YYNGEE. The CDR3 region has the DNA TGTGCCAGCAGCCCCAACCTACTAGCGGGAGGGCCCTTGTACGAGCAGTACTTC. The encoded protein is CASSPNLLAGGPLYEQYF.

The chain employs TRBV7-8 and TRBJ1-3, with D uncertain. Germline CDR1 is SGHVS and CDR2 is FQNEAQ. V was trimmed by 1 base and J by 0 bases, leaving 4 bases between them. The CDR3 runs to 14 residues. The CDR3 nucleotides read TGTGCCAGCAGCTTAGGAGCCTCTGGAAACACCATATATTTT. Amino acid sequence: CASSLGASGNTIYF.

Details on this clone: A read error may account for a junction end that differs from germline. The J gene is TRBJ2-2, the V gene TRBV7-7; D is unclear. This CDR3 spans 14 amino acids. Germline V gene data show CDR1 as SSHAT and CDR2 as FNYEAQ (reference sequence). The CDR3 reads CASSLSRDTGELFF. CDR3 bases: TGTGCTAGCAGCTTATCTCGAGATACCGGGGAGCTGTTTTTT.

The chain carries TRBV27 and TRBJ1-5; D is possibly TRBD1 (6 bases). Trimming removed 3 bases from V and 7 bases from J, with 13 bases in between. The germline CDR1 and CDR2 sequences are MNHEY and SMNVEV (reference sequence). This CDR3 has 14 residues. The CDR3 bases are TGTGCCAGCAGTTTCGGGGGGCAAGGGCAGCCCCAGCATTTT. This translates into CASSFGGQGQPQHF.

This clone was seen a handful of times. The genes are TRBV6-1 and TRBJ1-5; D is uncertain. V lost 7 bases and J 3 bases, leaving 13 bases between the germline ends. This CDR3 contains 14 residues. Germline CDR1 is MNHNS and CDR2 is SASEGT. CDR3 sequence: CASIRGGINQPQHF. The CDR3 nucleotides read TGTGCCAGCATAAGAGGAGGAATCAATCAGCCCCAGCATTTT.

Comments on this clone: This sequence may be a read error, since a much larger clone differs from it by one base. Other nucleotide sequences in the sample specify the same CDR3. The V call is TRBV4-1, the J call TRBJ1-1; TRBD1 aligns across 11 bases. CDR1 is MGHRA, CDR2 YSYEKL, per germline. The CDR3 consists of 14 residues. CDR3 region: CASSLGTGGAEAFF. The CDR3 nucleotides read TGCGCTAGCAGCTTAGGGACAGGGGGTGCTGAAGCTTTCTTT.